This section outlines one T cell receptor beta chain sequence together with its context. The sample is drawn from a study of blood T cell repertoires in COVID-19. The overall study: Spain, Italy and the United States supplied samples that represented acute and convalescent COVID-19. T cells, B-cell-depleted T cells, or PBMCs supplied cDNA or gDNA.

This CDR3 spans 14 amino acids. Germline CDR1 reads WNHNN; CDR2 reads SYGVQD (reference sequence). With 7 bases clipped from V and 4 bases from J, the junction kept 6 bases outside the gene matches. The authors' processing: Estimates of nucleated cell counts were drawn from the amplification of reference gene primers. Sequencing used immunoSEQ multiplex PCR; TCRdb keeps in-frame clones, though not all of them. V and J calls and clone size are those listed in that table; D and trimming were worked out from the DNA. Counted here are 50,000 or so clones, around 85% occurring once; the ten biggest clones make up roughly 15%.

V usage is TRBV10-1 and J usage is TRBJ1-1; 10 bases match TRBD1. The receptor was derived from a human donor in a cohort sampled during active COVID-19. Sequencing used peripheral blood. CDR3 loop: CASTETGGGTEAFF. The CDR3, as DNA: TGCGCCAGCACCGAGACAGGGGGCGGCACTGAAGCTTTCTTT.